This T cell receptor beta chain appears in the sequencing data of a study of blood T cell repertoires in COVID-19. Overall study: What the recovered Cohort 3 donors had was two negative PCRs, clearance, or symptom resolution.

Living in about two dozen US areas, the participants were between roughly 18 and 89 years of age. In assigning cohorts, the study relied on participant-reported clinical history. V lost 1 base and J lost 2, with 16 bases in between. This CDR3 contains 16 residues. Germline V gene data show CDR1 as SGHDT and CDR2 as YYEEEE. The data were produced by immunoSEQ multiplex PCR, yet TCRdb's version contains in-frame clones alone and is incomplete. The profile shows 330,000 or so clones, more than 70% of them singletons. The V and J genes are TRBV5-6 and TRBJ2-7; a possible D gene is TRBD1 (5 bases). The sequenced sample was PBMCs or T cells enriched from blood (not recorded which). The clonotype was recovered from a man aged 40-50 years in a cohort exposed to, infected with or recovered from COVID-19 (not recorded which). The DNA of the CDR3 is TGTGCCAGCAGCTTGAAATCGTACGACAGCCCCTACGAGCAGTACTTC. Residues: CASSLKSYDSPYEQYF.